Listed below are T cell receptor beta chains from one sample, sequenced in a study of HIV-infected patients and healthy controls. MiXCR, run by TCRdb on the 5' RACE reads, gives a single entry per CDR3 protein. This repertoire shows 5,000 to 6,500 distinct CDR3 sequences, approximately 8.2% found once; its top ten account for less than 20%. The sample here was blood, taken before antiretroviral therapy. The receptor set was obtained from an adult with HIV infection. CDR3s include the opening cysteine and the closing phenylalanine or tryptophan. A D gene is named only where the DNA matches it firmly. Clone size is stated in some rows and not others, as once, few, many or a class when expanded.

V,J,size,D,DNA,CDR3
TRBV7-3,TRBJ2-5,medium-sized,TRBD1,TGTGCCAGCAGCTTACAGGGGGAAGAGACCCAGTACTTC,CASSLQGEETQYF
TRBV10-3,TRBJ2-7,few,TRBD1,TGTGCCATCAGTGAGTCGTTTAATTTGGGACAGGGGGCCTTCTACGAGCAGTACTTC,CAISESFNLGQGAFYEQYF
TRBV6-1,TRBJ1-5,medium-sized,TRBD1,TGTGCCAGCAGTGAAGTCGGGGGACAGGGGGGTCAGCCCCAGCATTTT,CASSEVGGQGGQPQHF
TRBV4-1,TRBJ2-5,few,.,TGCGCCAGCAGCCAGGAACAAACTTGGGGAGAGACCCAGTACTTC,CASSQEQTWGETQYF
TRBV7-2,TRBJ2-2,medium-sized,TRBD2,TGTGCCAGCAGCTTAATAACTAGCGGGGGGAAGGCCGGGGAGCTGTTTTTT,CASSLITSGGKAGELFF
TRBV5-4,TRBJ2-2,few,TRBD2,TGTGCCAGCAGCTGGAGGGCGGGAGGAACCGGGGAGCTGTTTTTT,CASSWRAGGTGELFF
TRBV20-1,TRBJ2-3,.,.,TGCAGTGCTAGAGATCAGTTGTCAGCGGCCACAGATACGCAGTATTTT,CSARDQLSAATDTQYF
TRBV9,TRBJ2-1,medium-sized,TRBD2,TGTGCCAGCAGCGTAGCGGGAGGGCCATTGGATGAGCAGTTCTTC,CASSVAGGPLDEQFF
TRBV20-1,TRBJ1-6,many,TRBD1,TGCAGTGCTGACGGACAGGGGGATACACCCCTCCACTTT,CSADGQGDTPLHF
TRBV2,TRBJ2-3,many,.,TGTGCCAGCAGTGTTTGGGGGGCGGCAGATACGCAGTATTTT,CASSVWGAADTQYF
TRBV11-3,TRBJ2-3,medium-sized,.,TGTGCCAGCAGCTCACGGCGGCTACGTTTAGAGTACACAGATACGCAGTATTTT,CASSSRRLRLEYTDTQYF
TRBV18,TRBJ2-2,.,TRBD1,TGTGCCAGCTACGGGACAGGGGACACCGGGGAGCTGTTTTTT,CASYGTGDTGELFF
TRBV5-1,TRBJ2-3,medium-sized,TRBD2,TGCGCCAGCAGCTTAGGCGGGAGGACCACAGATACGCAGTATTTT,CASSLGGRTTDTQYF
TRBV3-1,TRBJ1-6,many,TRBD1,TGTGCCAGCAGCCGAGGGGGACAGGTGTATAATTCACCCCTCCACTTT,CASSRGGQVYNSPLHF
TRBV5-6,TRBJ2-7,.,.,TGTGCCAGCAGCAGGATGGGACGGATTAGCTCCTACGAGCAGTACTTC,CASSRMGRISSYEQYF
TRBV29-1,TRBJ2-2,medium-sized,.,TGCAGCGTTGAAATGGGCAACTGGTTTAGGGACACCGGGGAGCTGTTTTTT,CSVEMGNWFRDTGELFF
TRBV3-1,TRBJ2-1,medium-sized,.,TGTGCCAGCAGCCGGAGGAGCGACTACAATGAGCAGTTCTTC,CASSRRSDYNEQFF
TRBV12-3/TRBV12-4,TRBJ2-7,.,.,TGTGCCAGCAGGGCGGGACGGCACTCCTACGAGCAGTACTTC,CASRAGRHSYEQYF
TRBV27,TRBJ2-3,.,.,.,CASSSSARVSTDTQYF
TRBV30,TRBJ2-1,many,.,TGTGCCTGGAGTTTAGGAGCTAGCAATGAGCAGTTCTTC,CAWSLGASNEQFF
TRBV9,TRBJ2-5,medium-sized,TRBD2,TGTGCCAGCAGCCGACGAACAGCGGGGGACCCAACCCCCCAAGAGACCCAGTACTTC,CASSRRTAGDPTPQETQYF
TRBV6-2/TRBV6-3,TRBJ2-1,medium-sized,.,TGTGCCAGCGCCCCTCGAGGGACGGCCTACAATGAGCAGTTCTTC,CASAPRGTAYNEQFF
TRBV4-1,TRBJ2-1,medium-sized,TRBD2,TGCGCCAGCAGCCAAATCGTTCTGGGACTAGCGTACGACAATGAGCAGTTCTTC,CASSQIVLGLAYDNEQFF
TRBV10-1,TRBJ2-2,many,.,TGCGCCAGCAGTGAAACAGCGAACACCGGGGAGCTGTTTTTT,CASSETANTGELFF
TRBV12-3/TRBV12-4,TRBJ2-5,few,.,TGTGCCAGCAGTCCAATAGGGGAGACCCAGTACTTC,CASSPIGETQYF
TRBV4-1,TRBJ1-2,many,.,TGCGCCAGCAGCCAAACCGGGATCAACTATGGCTACACCTTC,CASSQTGINYGYTF
TRBV13,TRBJ2-1,once,TRBD1,TGTGCCAGCGCGGACAGGTCCCAGTACGTCGATGAGCAGTTCTTC,CASADRSQYVDEQFF
TRBV5-1,TRBJ2-7,medium-sized,.,TGCGCCAGCAGCACCGGACAAGGCGAGCAGTACTTC,CASSTGQGEQYF